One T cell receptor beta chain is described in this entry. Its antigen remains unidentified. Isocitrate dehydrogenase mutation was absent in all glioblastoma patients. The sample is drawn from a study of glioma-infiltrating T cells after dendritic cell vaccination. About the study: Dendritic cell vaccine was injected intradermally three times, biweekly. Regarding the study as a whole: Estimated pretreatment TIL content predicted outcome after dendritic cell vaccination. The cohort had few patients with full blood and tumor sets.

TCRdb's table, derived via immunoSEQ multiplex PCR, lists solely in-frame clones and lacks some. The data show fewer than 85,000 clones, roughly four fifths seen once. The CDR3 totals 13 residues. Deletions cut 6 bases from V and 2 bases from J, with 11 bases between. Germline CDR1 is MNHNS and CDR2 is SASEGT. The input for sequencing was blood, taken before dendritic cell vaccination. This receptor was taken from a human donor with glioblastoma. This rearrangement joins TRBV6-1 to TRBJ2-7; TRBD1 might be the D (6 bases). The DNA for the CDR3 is TGTGCCAGCAGGAGGACAGTAACCTACGAGCAGTACTTC. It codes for CASRRTVTYEQYF.